This TCR beta chain was obtained from a study of beta chain features in type 1 diabetes. Whole-study context: Across the samples, around 110,000,000 sorted cells were examined in total. The study, taken as a whole, reports: In all four CD4+ subsets, TCRB CDR3 length was significantly, moderately reduced in type 1 diabetes.

The table lists this clone with a few counts. The target antigen is unknown. Expressed TCRB transcripts were sequenced because the entire RNA isolate underwent reverse transcription. This table comes from immunoSEQ multiplex PCR, and its TCRdb copy is limited to in-frame clones, with some not included. The sample lists 100,000 to 150,000 clones; around 8.8% were seen once. The sequence came from a man aged 25 to 40 with type 1 diabetes. The material sequenced was central memory CD4+ T cells from blood.

In DNA form, the CDR3 reads TGTGCCAGCAGTGAACAGGGAAGGAATGAGCAGTTCTTC. Amino acid sequence: CASSEQGRNEQFF. The rearrangement links TRBV2 to TRBJ2-1; D is possibly TRBD1 (5 bases). Trimming left V 2 bases short and J 7 bases short, with 9 bases between. CDR1 is SNHLY and CDR2 is FYNNEI in the germline V gene. The CDR3 contains 13 residues.